These 10 T cell receptor beta chains came from one sample sequenced in a study of blood T cell repertoires in COVID-19. Sequenced by immunoSEQ multiplex PCR; TCRdb stores in-frame clones only, minus some. The sample lists approximately 92,000 clones, around 67% seen once, with just under 25% in the top ten. The sample comprised peripheral blood. The receptors were gathered from a woman aged 60-70 years in a cohort sampled during active or convalescent COVID-19.

The chain links TRBV4-1 to TRBJ1-1, with 8 nucleotides matching TRBD1. J lost 10 bases, V lost 2 bases, and 3 bases had no gene match. The germline V gene has CDR1 MGHRA and CDR2 YSYEKL. The CDR3 is 12 residues long. The CDR3 nucleotides are TGCGCCAGCAGCCAACAGGGGGCGGGAGCTTTCTTT. It codes for CASSQQGAGAFF.

The gene calls are TRBV5-1 and TRBJ2-3, with 11 positions matching TRBD2. V gave up 7 bases and J gave up 2 bases; unmatched junction bases: 6. There are 15 residues in the CDR3. The germline V gene has CDR1 SGHRS and CDR2 YFSETQ. Here the CDR3 reads CASGIAGGPTDTQYF. CDR3 in DNA: TGCGCCAGCGGCATAGCGGGGGGGCCCACAGATACGCAGTATTTT.

This clone was found a few times. The rearrangement links TRBV11-2 to TRBJ2-7; the match to TRBD1 covers 9 bases. The length of the CDR3 is 16 residues. Trimming cost V 1 base and J 0 bases; bases outside gene matches: 4. Per germline, CDR1 SGHAT and CDR2 FQNNGV. The CDR3 region is CASSLVGGQGSYEQYF. The CDR3 DNA is TGTGCCAGCAGCTTAGTAGGGGGACAGGGCTCCTACGAGCAGTACTTC.

The rearrangement joins TRBV12-3 or TRBV12-4 to TRBJ2-5; perhaps TRBD2 as D (7 bases). The V end lost 5 bases, the J end lost 5 bases, and 12 bases lay between the germline ends. This CDR3 has 13 amino acids. This chain's CDR3 is CASSHGGPETQYF. CDR3 coding DNA: TGTGCCAGCAGTCACGGGGGGCCGGAGACCCAGTACTTC.

This clone occurred a few times. The chain joins TRBV6-2 or TRBV6-3 to TRBJ1-1, with D perhaps TRBD1 (6 bases). CDR1 is MNHEY, CDR2 SVGEGT, per germline. V lost 2 bases and J lost 3, with 22 bases in between. This CDR3 has 18 amino acids. CDR3 DNA: TGTGCCAGCAGTTACGTACGGGACACAGGACGTCGGGACACTGAAGCTTTCTTT. Protein product: CASSYVRDTGRRDTEAFF.

This clone is a singleton in its sample. This chain uses TRBV4-1 with TRBJ1-1; 8 positions agree with TRBD1. This CDR3 contains 15 residues. V gave up 8 bases and J gave up 4 bases; unmatched junction bases: 12. Per germline, CDR1 MGHRA and CDR2 YSYEKL. The CDR3 nucleotides read TGCGCCAGCGGACAGGGTAGGAGATTGGGCACTGAAGCTTTCTTT. Translating gives CASGQGRRLGTEAFF.

The V gene is TRBV20-1, the J gene TRBJ2-7, with D unresolved. The length of the CDR3 is 14 residues. Germline CDR1 DFQATT, CDR2 SNEGSKA (reference sequence). The V and J ends lost 3 bases and 2 bases respectively, with 14 bases between them. CDR3 sequence (DNA): TGCAGTGCTAGTAACAGCCCCATGCCCTACGAGCAGTACTTC. Amino acids: CSASNSPMPYEQYF.

The chain joins TRBV3-1 (or the pseudogene TRBV3-2) to TRBJ2-3; D gene uncertain. There are 11 residues in the CDR3. Germline loops: CDR1 LGHDT, CDR2 YNNKEL (reference sequence). Trimming removed 8 bases from V and 4 bases from J, with 7 bases in between. CDR3 region: CASVAADTQYF. DNA for the CDR3: TGTGCCAGCGTCGCGGCAGATACGCAGTATTTT.

The V and J genes are TRBV6-6 and TRBJ2-5; perhaps TRBD1 as D (5 bases). V was trimmed by 2 bases and J by 4 bases, leaving 11 bases between them. The CDR3 contains 14 residues. Germline CDR1 is MNHNY and CDR2 is SVGAGI (reference sequence). CDR3 DNA sequence: TGTGCCAGCAGTTACGGCAGGGCAGGAGAGACCCAGTACTTC. This codes for CASSYGRAGETQYF.

The rearrangement links TRBV19 to TRBJ2-2, with TRBD1 as a possible D gene (5 bases). From germline, CDR1 is LNHDA and CDR2 SQIVND (reference sequence). V lost 6 bases and J 6 bases, leaving 8 bases between the germline ends. This CDR3 has 12 amino acids. The CDR3 loop reads CASRWGAGELFF. The CDR3 coding sequence is TGTGCCAGTAGGTGGGGCGCCGGGGAGCTGTTTTTT.